Listed below are T cell receptor beta chains from one sample, sequenced in a study of technical replicates of blood from a handful of donors. Generated by immunoSEQ multiplex PCR, the TCRdb table keeps only in-frame clones and is missing some. Of roughly 85,000 clones listed, 94% were seen once; the top ten hold roughly 0.28%. Specimen: T cells isolated from PBMCs. The receptors were sampled from a human donor in good health. CDR3s include the opening cysteine and the closing phenylalanine or tryptophan. A D gene is named only where the DNA matches it firmly. Clone sizes are given selectively: once, few, many, or a class where the clone is expanded.

abundance | j_gene | d_gene | v_gene | CDR3aa | CDR3nt
. | TRBJ2-7 | . | TRBV25-1 | CASSEWGGYEQYF | TGTGCCAGCAGTGAATGGGGAGGCTACGAGCAGTACTTC
. | TRBJ1-3 | . | TRBV12-5 | CASGLVLGRADGNTIYF | TGTGCTAGTGGTTTGGTACTTGGCAGGGCTGATGGAAACACCATATATTTT
. | TRBJ2-1 | TRBD1 | TRBV5-1 | CASALGQGTYNEQFF | TGCGCCAGCGCCCTGGGACAGGGGACCTACAATGAGCAGTTCTTC
. | TRBJ1-5 | TRBD1 | TRBV13 | CASSFSPPGGYSNQPQHF | TGTGCCAGCAGCTTCTCGCCCCCAGGGGGATATAGCAATCAGCCCCAGCATTTT
. | TRBJ2-3 | . | TRBV6-5 | CASTYRLNTDTQYF | TGTGCCAGTACCTACAGGCTTAACACAGATACGCAGTATTTT
. | TRBJ2-1 | . | TRBV28 | CASGALSGGRNEQFF | TGTGCCAGCGGGGCCCTTAGTGGGGGGAGGAATGAGCAGTTCTTC
. | TRBJ2-7 | . | TRBV5-1 | CASSFSGYEQYF | TGCGCCAGCAGCTTTTCAGGTTACGAGCAGTACTTC
. | TRBJ2-3 | . | TRBV7-3 | CASSLDMTTQYF | TGTGCCAGCAGCTTAGACATGACTACGCAGTATTTT
. | TRBJ1-2 | . | TRBV18 | CASSPPGRFNGYTF | TGTGCCAGCTCACCACCGGGCAGGTTCAATGGCTACACCTTC
few | TRBJ1-2 | . | TRBV7-9 | CASSLGQNYGYTF | TGTGCCAGCAGCTTAGGGCAGAACTATGGCTACACCTTC
. | TRBJ1-1 | . | TRBV9 | CASSHRDNNKNTEAFF | TGTGCCAGCAGCCACCGCGACAATAACAAAAACACTGAAGCTTTCTTT